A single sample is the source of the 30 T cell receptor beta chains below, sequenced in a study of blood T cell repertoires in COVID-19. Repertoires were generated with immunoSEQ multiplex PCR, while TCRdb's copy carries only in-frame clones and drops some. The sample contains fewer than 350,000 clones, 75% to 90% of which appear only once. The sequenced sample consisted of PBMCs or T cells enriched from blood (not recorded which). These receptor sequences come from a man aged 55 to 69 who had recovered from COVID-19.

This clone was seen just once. CDR3 region: CAISETSATSGSYEQYF. As DNA, the CDR3 is TGTGCCATCAGTGAGACTAGCGCGACCTCTGGCTCCTACGAGCAGTACTTC. The genes are TRBV10-3 and TRBJ2-7; 7 bases line up with TRBD2. Germline CDR1 reads ENHRY; CDR2 reads SYGVKD. The CDR3 consists of 17 residues. After removal of 2 bases from V and 0 bases from J, the junction contained 10 bases not matched to a gene.

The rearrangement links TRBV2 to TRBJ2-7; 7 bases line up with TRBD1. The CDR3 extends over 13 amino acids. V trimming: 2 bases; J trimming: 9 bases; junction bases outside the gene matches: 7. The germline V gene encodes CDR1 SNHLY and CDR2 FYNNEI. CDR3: CASSEQGVDRQYF. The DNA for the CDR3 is TGTGCCAGCAGTGAACAGGGGGTTGACCGGCAGTACTTC. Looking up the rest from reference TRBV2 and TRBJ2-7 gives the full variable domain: EPEVTQTPSHQVTQMGQEVILRCVPISNHLYFYWYRQILGQKVEFLVSFYNNEISEKSEIFDDQFSVERPDGSNFTLKIRSTKLEDSAMYFCASSEQGVDRQYFGPGTRLTVT.

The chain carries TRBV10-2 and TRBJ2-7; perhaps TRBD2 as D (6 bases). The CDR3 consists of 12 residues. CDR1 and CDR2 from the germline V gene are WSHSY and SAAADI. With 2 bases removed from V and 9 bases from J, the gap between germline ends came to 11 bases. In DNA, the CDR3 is TGCGCCAGCAGTGAGGGCGGGACCGGGCAGTACTTC. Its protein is CASSEGGTGQYF.

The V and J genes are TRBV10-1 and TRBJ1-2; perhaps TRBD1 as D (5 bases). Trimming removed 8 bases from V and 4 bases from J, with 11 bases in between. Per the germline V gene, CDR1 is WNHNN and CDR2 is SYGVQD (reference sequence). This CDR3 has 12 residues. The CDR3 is CASPTGLYGYTF. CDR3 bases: TGCGCCAGCCCAACAGGCCTCTATGGCTACACCTTC.

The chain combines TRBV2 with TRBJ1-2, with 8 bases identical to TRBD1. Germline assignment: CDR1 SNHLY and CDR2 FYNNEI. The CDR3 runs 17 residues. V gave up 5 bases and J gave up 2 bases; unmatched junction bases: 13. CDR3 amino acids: CASSLIGTGGGNYGYTF. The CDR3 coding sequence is TGTGCCAGCAGTTTGATCGGGACAGGTGGGGGGAACTATGGCTACACCTTC. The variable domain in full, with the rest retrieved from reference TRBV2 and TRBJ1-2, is EPEVTQTPSHQVTQMGQEVILRCVPISNHLYFYWYRQILGQKVEFLVSFYNNEISEKSEIFDDQFSVERPDGSNFTLKIRSTKLEDSAMYFCASSLIGTGGGNYGYTFGSGTRLTVV.

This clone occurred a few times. The CDR3 sequence is CASSLRGGADYGYTF. In nucleotides, the CDR3 is TGCGCCAGCAGCTTAAGAGGGGGGGCGGACTATGGCTACACCTTC. The chain recombines TRBV5-1 with TRBJ1-2; maybe TRBD1 (6 bases). The length of the CDR3 is 15 residues. Trimming left V 2 bases short and J 3 bases short, with 14 bases between. CDR1 and CDR2 (germline): SGHRS, YFSETQ.

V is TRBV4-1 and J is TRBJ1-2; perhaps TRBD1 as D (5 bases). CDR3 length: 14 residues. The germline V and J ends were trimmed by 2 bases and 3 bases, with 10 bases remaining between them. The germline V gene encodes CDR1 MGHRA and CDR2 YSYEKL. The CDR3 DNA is TGCGCCAGCAGCCAAAATGCCAGGGACTATGGCTACACCTTC. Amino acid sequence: CASSQNARDYGYTF.

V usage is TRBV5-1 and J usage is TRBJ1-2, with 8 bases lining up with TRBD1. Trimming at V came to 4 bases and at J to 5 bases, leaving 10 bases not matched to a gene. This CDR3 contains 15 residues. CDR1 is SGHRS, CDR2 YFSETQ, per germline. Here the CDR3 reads CASSPSATGDYGYTF. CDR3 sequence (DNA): TGCGCCAGCAGCCCCAGTGCGACAGGGGATTATGGCTACACCTTC. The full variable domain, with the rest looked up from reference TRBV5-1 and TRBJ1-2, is KAGVTQTPRYLIKTRGQQVTLSCSPISGHRSVSWYQQTPGQGLQFLFEYFSETQRNKGNFPGRFSGRQFSNSRSEMNVSTLELGDSALYLCASSPSATGDYGYTFGSGTRLTVV.

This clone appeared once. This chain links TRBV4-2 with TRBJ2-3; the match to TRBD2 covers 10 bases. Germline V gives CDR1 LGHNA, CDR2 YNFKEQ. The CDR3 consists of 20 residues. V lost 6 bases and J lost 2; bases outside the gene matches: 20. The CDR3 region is CASSPNVAGGGVSHTDTQYF. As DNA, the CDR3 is TGTGCCAGCAGTCCCAATGTAGCGGGAGGAGGGGTCTCTCACACAGATACGCAGTATTTT.

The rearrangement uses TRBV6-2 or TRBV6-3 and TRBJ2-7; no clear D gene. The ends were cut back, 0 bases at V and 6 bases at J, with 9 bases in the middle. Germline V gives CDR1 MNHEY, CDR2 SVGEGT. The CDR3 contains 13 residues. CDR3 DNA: TGTGCCAGCAGTTACTCGGAGATCTCCGAGCAGTACTTC. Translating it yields CASSYSEISEQYF.

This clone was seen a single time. The CDR3 region has the DNA TGTGCCAGCAGTTTGGACCGGAGGAGTGAAGCTTTCTTT. It codes for CASSLDRRSEAFF. The V gene is TRBV6-5, the J gene TRBJ1-1; D is uncertain. The CDR3 length is 13 residues. Trimming left V 4 bases short and J 7 bases short, with 13 bases between. The V gene's germline CDR1 is MNHEY and CDR2 SVGAGI.

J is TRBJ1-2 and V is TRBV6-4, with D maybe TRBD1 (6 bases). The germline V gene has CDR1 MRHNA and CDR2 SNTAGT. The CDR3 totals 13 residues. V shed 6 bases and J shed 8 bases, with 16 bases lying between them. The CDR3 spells CASSEDSSRGYTF. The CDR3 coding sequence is TGTGCCAGCAGCGAGGACAGTTCGAGGGGCTACACCTTC.

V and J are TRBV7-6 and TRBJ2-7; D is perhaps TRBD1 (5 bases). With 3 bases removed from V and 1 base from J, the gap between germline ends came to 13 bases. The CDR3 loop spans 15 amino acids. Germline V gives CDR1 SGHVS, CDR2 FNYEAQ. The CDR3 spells CASSLFARQSYEQYF. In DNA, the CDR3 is TGTGCCAGCAGCTTGTTTGCCCGACAGTCCTACGAGCAGTACTTC. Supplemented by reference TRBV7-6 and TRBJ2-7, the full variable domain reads GAGVSQSPRYKVTKRGQDVALRCDPISGHVSLYWYRQALGQGPEFLTYFNYEAQQDKSGLPNDRFSAERPEGSISTLTIQRTEQRDSAMYRCASSLFARQSYEQYFGPGTRLTVT.

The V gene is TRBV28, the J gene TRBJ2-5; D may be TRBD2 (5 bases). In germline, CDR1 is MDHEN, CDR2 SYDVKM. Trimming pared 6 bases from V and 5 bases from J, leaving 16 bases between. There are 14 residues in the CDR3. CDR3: CASRPTGVGETQYF. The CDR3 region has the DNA TGTGCCAGCAGGCCTACCGGGGTTGGGGAGACCCAGTACTTC.

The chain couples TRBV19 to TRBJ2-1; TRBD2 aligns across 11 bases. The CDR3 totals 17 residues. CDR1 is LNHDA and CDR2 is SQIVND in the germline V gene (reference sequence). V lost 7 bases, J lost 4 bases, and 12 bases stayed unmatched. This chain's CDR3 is CASKSLAGGFTYNEQFF. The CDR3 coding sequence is TGTGCCAGTAAGAGTCTAGCGGGAGGTTTTACGTACAATGAGCAGTTCTTC.

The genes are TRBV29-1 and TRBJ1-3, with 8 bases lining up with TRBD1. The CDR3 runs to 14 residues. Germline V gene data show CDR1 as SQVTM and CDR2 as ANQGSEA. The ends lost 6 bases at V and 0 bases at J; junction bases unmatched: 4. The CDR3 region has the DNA TGCAGCGTCAGGACAGGGAGCTCTGGAAACACCATATATTTT. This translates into CSVRTGSSGNTIYF.

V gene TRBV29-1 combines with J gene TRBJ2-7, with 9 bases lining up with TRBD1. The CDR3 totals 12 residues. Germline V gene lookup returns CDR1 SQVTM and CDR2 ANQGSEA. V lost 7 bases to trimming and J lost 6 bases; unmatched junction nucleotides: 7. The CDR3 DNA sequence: TGCAGCGCCCGGGACAGGGCGACCGAGCAGTACTTC. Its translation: CSARDRATEQYF.

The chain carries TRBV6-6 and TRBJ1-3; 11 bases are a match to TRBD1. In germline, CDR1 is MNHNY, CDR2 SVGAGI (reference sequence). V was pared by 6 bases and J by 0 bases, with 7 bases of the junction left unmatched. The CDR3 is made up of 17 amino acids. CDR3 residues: CASRRTGQGGSGNTIYF. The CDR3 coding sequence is TGTGCCAGCAGGCGAACGGGACAGGGGGGCTCTGGAAACACCATATATTTT.

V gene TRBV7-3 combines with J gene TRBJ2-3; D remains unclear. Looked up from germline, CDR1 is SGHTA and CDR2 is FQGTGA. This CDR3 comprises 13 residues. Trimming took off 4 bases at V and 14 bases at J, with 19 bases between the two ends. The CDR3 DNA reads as TGTGCCAGCAGCTCCGTTTCCGGGTCCCCTCCGTATTTT. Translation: CASSSVSGSPPYF.

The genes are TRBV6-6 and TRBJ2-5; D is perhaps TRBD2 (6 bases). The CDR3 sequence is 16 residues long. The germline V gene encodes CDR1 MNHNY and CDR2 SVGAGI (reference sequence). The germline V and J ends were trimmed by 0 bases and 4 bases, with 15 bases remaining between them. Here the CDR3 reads CASSYSPGSGLETQYF. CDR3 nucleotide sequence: TGTGCCAGCAGTTACTCCCCCGGGAGTGGTCTAGAGACCCAGTACTTC.

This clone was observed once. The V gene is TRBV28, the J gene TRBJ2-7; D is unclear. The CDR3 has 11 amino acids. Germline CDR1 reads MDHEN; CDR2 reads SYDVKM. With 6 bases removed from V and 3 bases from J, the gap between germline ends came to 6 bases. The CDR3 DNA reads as TGTGCCAGCAGCCTTAACTACGAGCAGTACTTC. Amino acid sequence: CASSLNYEQYF.

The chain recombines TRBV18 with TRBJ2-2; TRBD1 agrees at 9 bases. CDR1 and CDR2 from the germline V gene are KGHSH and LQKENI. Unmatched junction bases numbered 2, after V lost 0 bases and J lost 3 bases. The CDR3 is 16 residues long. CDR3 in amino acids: CASSPPTGGHTGELFF. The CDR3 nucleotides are TGTGCCAGCTCACCACCTACAGGGGGCCACACCGGGGAGCTGTTTTTT.

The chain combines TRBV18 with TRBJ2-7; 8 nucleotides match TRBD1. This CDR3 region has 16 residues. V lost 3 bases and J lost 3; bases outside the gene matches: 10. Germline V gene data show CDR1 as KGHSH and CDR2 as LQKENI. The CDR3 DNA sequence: TGTGCCAGCTCACCTCCAACCGGGACAGGTATCTACGAGCAGTACTTC. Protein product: CASSPPTGTGIYEQYF.

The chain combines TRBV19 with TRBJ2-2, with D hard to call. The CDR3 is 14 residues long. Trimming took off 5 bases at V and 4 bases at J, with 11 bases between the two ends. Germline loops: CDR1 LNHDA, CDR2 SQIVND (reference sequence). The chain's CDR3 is CASSGLGGTGELFF. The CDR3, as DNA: TGTGCCAGTAGTGGTCTAGGCGGCACCGGGGAGCTGTTTTTT.

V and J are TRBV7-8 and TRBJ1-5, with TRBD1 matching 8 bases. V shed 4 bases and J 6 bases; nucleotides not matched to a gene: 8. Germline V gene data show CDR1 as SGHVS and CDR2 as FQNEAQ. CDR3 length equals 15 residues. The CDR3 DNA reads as TGTGCCAGCAGCTCTAGGACAGGGCTTATTCAGCCCCAGCATTTT. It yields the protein CASSSRTGLIQPQHF.

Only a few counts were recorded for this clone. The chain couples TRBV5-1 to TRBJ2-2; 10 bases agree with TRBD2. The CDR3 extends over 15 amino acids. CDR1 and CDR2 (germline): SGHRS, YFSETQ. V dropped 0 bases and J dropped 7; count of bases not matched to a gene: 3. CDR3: CASSLVPSGSGELFF. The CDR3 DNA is TGCGCCAGCAGCTTGGTACCTAGCGGGAGCGGGGAGCTGTTTTTT.

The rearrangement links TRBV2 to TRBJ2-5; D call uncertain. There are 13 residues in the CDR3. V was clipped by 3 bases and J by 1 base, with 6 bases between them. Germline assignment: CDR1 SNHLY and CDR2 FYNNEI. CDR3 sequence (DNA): TGTGCCAGCAGTGATGAGGTCCAAGAGACCCAGTACTTC. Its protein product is CASSDEVQETQYF.

CDR3 DNA: TGCAGTGCTAGTTATTTGGACAGGGGAACTGAAGCTTTCTTT. Residues: CSASYLDRGTEAFF. The chain recombines TRBV20-1 with TRBJ1-1; 9 bases are shared with TRBD1. After removal of 3 bases from V and 5 bases from J, the junction contained 7 bases not matched to a gene. This CDR3 has 14 residues. Germline V lookup: CDR1 DFQATT, CDR2 SNEGSKA (reference sequence).

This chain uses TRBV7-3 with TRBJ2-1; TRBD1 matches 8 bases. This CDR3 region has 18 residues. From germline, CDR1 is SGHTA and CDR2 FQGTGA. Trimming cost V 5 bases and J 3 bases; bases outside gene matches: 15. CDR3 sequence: CASSELGRQGKNYNEQFF. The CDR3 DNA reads TGTGCCAGCAGCGAACTGGGGCGACAGGGGAAAAACTACAATGAGCAGTTCTTC.

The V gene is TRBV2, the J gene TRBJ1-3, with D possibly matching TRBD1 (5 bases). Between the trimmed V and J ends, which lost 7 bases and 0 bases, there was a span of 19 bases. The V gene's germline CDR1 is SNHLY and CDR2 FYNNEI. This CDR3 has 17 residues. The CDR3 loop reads CASTTGGGTLSGNTIYF. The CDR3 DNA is TGTGCCAGCACCACTGGGGGAGGGACCCTCTCTGGAAACACCATATATTTT.